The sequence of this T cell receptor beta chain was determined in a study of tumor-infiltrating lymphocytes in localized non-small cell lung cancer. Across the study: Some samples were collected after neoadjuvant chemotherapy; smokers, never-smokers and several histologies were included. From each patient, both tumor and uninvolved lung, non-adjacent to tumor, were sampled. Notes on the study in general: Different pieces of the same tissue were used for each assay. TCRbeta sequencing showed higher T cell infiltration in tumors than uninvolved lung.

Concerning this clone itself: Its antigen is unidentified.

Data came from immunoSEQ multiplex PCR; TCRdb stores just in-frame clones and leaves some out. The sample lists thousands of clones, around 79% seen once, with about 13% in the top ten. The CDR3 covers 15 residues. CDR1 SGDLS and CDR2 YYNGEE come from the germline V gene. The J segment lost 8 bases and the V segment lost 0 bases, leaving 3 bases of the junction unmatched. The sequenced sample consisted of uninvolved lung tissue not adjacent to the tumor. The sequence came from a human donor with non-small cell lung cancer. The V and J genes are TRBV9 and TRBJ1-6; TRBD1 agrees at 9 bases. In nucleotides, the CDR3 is TGTGCCAGCAGCGTAGCGGACAGGGGACATTCACCCCTCCACTTT. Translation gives CASSVADRGHSPLHF.